A selection of T cell receptor beta chains follows, all from one sample in a study of blood T cells in healthy people across ages. One entry per CDR3 protein results from TCRdb running MiXCR on the 5' RACE reads. The sample holds around 1,500,000 distinct CDR3 sequences, over 25% seen once. Sequenced sample: blood. Every receptor here comes from a woman in her thirties in good health. Each CDR3 is given with its conserved first and last residue. A D gene is named only where the DNA matches it firmly. Clone size is stated in some rows and not others, as once, few, many or a class when expanded.

TRBJ2-1	TRBV6-5	NA	NA	TGTGCCAGCAGTTACTCTGAAAAGAGGAGAGGGGCCTACAATGAGCAGTTCTTC	CASSYSEKRRGAYNEQFF
TRBJ2-7	TRBV6-6	NA	NA	TGTGCCAGCAGGGACGGAGCCCTCGGATACGAGCAGTACTTC	CASRDGALGYEQYF
TRBJ2-7	TRBV7-9	TRBD2	few	TGTGCCAGCAGCCAGACTAGCGGGAGATCTGCCTACGAGCAGTACTTC	CASSQTSGRSAYEQYF
TRBJ2-4	TRBV20-1	NA	few	TGCAGTGCGCGAGCCGGAAAATTACTAGCCAAAAACATTCAGTACTTC	CSARAGKLLAKNIQYF
TRBJ1-6	TRBV6-5	NA	NA	TGTGCCAGCAGTTGGCGGATGAGCTCCTATAATTCACCCCTCCACTTT	CASSWRMSSYNSPLHF
TRBJ2-1	TRBV20-1	TRBD2	NA	TGCAGTGCGGGGGCGAGCGGGGGGGTTCCTTACAATGAGCAGTTCTTC	CSAGASGGVPYNEQFF
TRBJ1-4	TRBV2	TRBD1	few	TGTGCCAGCAGTGCTGACAGGGCCGACAATGAAAAACTGTTTTTT	CASSADRADNEKLFF
TRBJ2-7	TRBV6-2/TRBV6-3	TRBD2	NA	TGTGCCAGCAGTTCGAATAGCGGGGTCTACGAGCAGTACTTC	CASSSNSGVYEQYF
TRBJ2-5	TRBV6-2/TRBV6-3	TRBD2	few	TGTGCCAGCATTAGCGGGGGACGGATAAAAGAGACCCAGTACTTC	CASISGGRIKETQYF
TRBJ2-3	TRBV6-5	TRBD2	NA	TGTGCCAGCAGTTACTCCTCTAGCGGGGGAGATACGCAGTATTTT	CASSYSSSGGDTQYF
TRBJ1-5	TRBV6-6	TRBD1	NA	TGTGCCAGTATGGACAGGGGGCGAAGCAATCAGCCCCAGCATTTT	CASMDRGRSNQPQHF
TRBJ2-7	TRBV5-5	NA	NA	TGTGCCAGCAGCTTGGGGGGCCCCAAAACCTACGAGCAGTACTTC	CASSLGGPKTYEQYF
TRBJ2-5	TRBV9	NA	NA	TGTGCCAGCAGCGTATGGGGGGCCGGAGAGACCCAGTACTTC	CASSVWGAGETQYF
TRBJ1-4	TRBV6-6	NA	NA	TGTGCCGGCAGGTCCAGGGCAACTAATGAAAAACTGTTTTTT	CAGRSRATNEKLFF
TRBJ2-1	TRBV10-2	TRBD2	many	TGCGCCAGCAGTGACCCAGCGGGAAGGAGGTACAATGAGCAGTTCTTC	CASSDPAGRRYNEQFF
TRBJ2-7	TRBV18	TRBD1	NA	TGTGCCAGCTCACCGGGACAGGGGCCCTCGGGGCAGTACTTC	CASSPGQGPSGQYF
TRBJ2-5	TRBV11-2	NA	NA	TGTGCCAGCAGCTTAGATCGAACTAGCCAAGGGACCCAGTACTTC	CASSLDRTSQGTQYF
TRBJ1-2	TRBV2	NA	few	TGTGCCAGCAGTGGTGAAGGGCTTGGCTACACCTTC	CASSGEGLGYTF
TRBJ2-7	TRBV20-1	NA	many	TGCAGTGCTGCCCCGGGGGTCTTCCTCTACGAGCAGTACTTC	CSAAPGVFLYEQYF
TRBJ1-4	TRBV29-1	NA	NA	TGCAGCGTCATAGGGGGTCTGAAAGAAAAACTGTTTTTT	CSVIGGLKEKLFF
TRBJ1-5	TRBV10-1	NA	many	TGCGCCAGCAGTGAGTCAGGGGTCCATCAGCCCCAGCATTTT	CASSESGVHQPQHF
TRBJ2-7	TRBV6-5	TRBD1	many	TGTGCCAGCAGCCTCTCGACAGGGTTCTACGAGCAGTACTTC	CASSLSTGFYEQYF
TRBJ2-1	TRBV27	NA	few	TGTGCCATCAGTCTGGGGGGTGGGTTATACAATGAGCAGTTCTTC	CAISLGGGLYNEQFF
TRBJ1-2	TRBV20-1	TRBD1	NA	TGCAGTGCTAGAGATCAACAGGGGTACTATGGCTACACCTTC	CSARDQQGYYGYTF
TRBJ2-1	TRBV20-1	NA	few	TGCAGTGCGCTAGATTTAGGACGGCGCAATGAGCAGTTCTTC	CSALDLGRRNEQFF
TRBJ2-5	TRBV29-1	NA	many	TGCAGCGTTGAAAAGGGGGGACGAGGAGAGACCCAGTACTTC	CSVEKGGRGETQYF
TRBJ2-3	TRBV9	NA	few	TGTGCCAGCAGCGGGAGCTATAGCACAGATACGCAGTATTTT	CASSGSYSTDTQYF
TRBJ2-5	TRBV12-3/TRBV12-4	NA	NA	TGTGCCAGCAGTCCGGTACAGGGAGAGACCCAGTACTTC	CASSPVQGETQYF
TRBJ2-6	TRBV12-3/TRBV12-4	NA	few	TGTGCCAGCAGTTTACGGGGAAACTCTGGGGCCAACGTCCTGACTTTC	CASSLRGNSGANVLTF
TRBJ2-7	TRBV5-6	TRBD1	few	TGTGCCAGCAGCTGGGGGACAGGGACCTACGAGCAGTACTTC	CASSWGTGTYEQYF
TRBJ1-1	TRBV7-2	TRBD1	few	TGTGCCAGCAGCTTCGAGGGGGCATCTAGGAACACTGAAGCTTTCTTT	CASSFEGASRNTEAFF
TRBJ1-1	TRBV19	TRBD1	once	TGTGCCAGTAGTACCCCTGGGACAGGGGAAAAGGAAGCTTTCTTT	CASSTPGTGEKEAFF
TRBJ2-7	TRBV13	NA	few	TGTGCCAGCAGCGCCTGGGACTCCTTCTACGAGCAGTACTTC	CASSAWDSFYEQYF
TRBJ2-1	TRBV12-3/TRBV12-4	TRBD2	many	TGTGCCAGCAGTTTCTGGGGGGGGAATGAGCAGTTCTTC	CASSFWGGNEQFF
TRBJ2-4	TRBV7-2	NA	many	TGTGCCAGCAGCCCCGAACAAGCCAAAAACATTCAGTACTTC	CASSPEQAKNIQYF